This is a list of T cell receptor beta chains from one sample in a study of post-analysis software for immune sequencing data. TCRdb itself ran the PCR reads through MiXCR, one entry per CDR3 protein. The sample lists about 760,000 distinct CDR3 sequences; about 32% were seen once. The sample comprised blood. The receptors derive from a girl aged 10-17 years with multiple sclerosis. Both conserved end residues are part of each CDR3. A D gene is named only where the DNA matches it firmly. Clone size is not always given. Where it is, it says once, few, many or a class for expanded clones.

J gene: TRBJ2-5
D gene: -
CDR3 length: 16
V gene: TRBV6-5
clone size: -
CDR3 DNA: TGTGCCAGCAGCACGACCGGGTTTGACGGAGAAGAGACCCAGTACTTC
CDR3 protein: CASSTTGFDGEETQYF

J gene: TRBJ2-7
D gene: -
CDR3 length: 12
V gene: TRBV20-1
clone size: few
CDR3 DNA: TGCAGTGCTCCTGATAGCTCCTACGAGCAGTACTTC
CDR3 protein: CSAPDSSYEQYF

J gene: TRBJ2-1
D gene: -
CDR3 length: 15
V gene: TRBV9
clone size: few
CDR3 DNA: TGTGCCAGCAGCGTAGAACCCCGGACACTGGAGGAGCAGTTCTTC
CDR3 protein: CASSVEPRTLEEQFF

J gene: TRBJ2-1
D gene: -
CDR3 length: 14
V gene: TRBV29-1
clone size: many
CDR3 DNA: TGCAGCGTGGCGGGACAAGTCTCCTACAATGAGCAGTTCTTC
CDR3 protein: CSVAGQVSYNEQFF

J gene: TRBJ2-1
D gene: -
CDR3 length: 13
V gene: TRBV7-2
clone size: -
CDR3 DNA: TGTGCCAGCAGCCTCAACAGGGACAATGAGCAGTTCTTC
CDR3 protein: CASSLNRDNEQFF

J gene: TRBJ1-4
D gene: -
CDR3 length: 14
V gene: TRBV19
clone size: -
CDR3 DNA: TGTGCCAGTAGTCCCGCAGGGGATTATGAAAAACTGTTTTTT
CDR3 protein: CASSPAGDYEKLFF

J gene: TRBJ2-1
D gene: TRBD2
CDR3 length: 15
V gene: TRBV18
clone size: -
CDR3 DNA: TGTGCCAGCTCACCCGCTAGCGGGAGTTCGTTTGAGCAGTTCTTC
CDR3 protein: CASSPASGSSFEQFF

J gene: TRBJ2-3
D gene: TRBD2
CDR3 length: 13
V gene: TRBV20-1
clone size: many
CDR3 DNA: TGCAGCGGTGGGCTAGCGGGAGGCGATACGCAGTATTTT
CDR3 protein: CSGGLAGGDTQYF

J gene: TRBJ2-3
D gene: TRBD2
CDR3 length: 17
V gene: TRBV4-3
clone size: few
CDR3 DNA: TGCGCCAGCAGCCAAGAGATGGCTAGCGGGAGAACAGATACGCAGTATTTT
CDR3 protein: CASSQEMASGRTDTQYF

J gene: TRBJ2-1
D gene: TRBD2
CDR3 length: 16
V gene: TRBV11-2
clone size: many
CDR3 DNA: TGTGCCAGCAGCTTAGGGCTAGCGGGTCCTTACAATGAGCAGTTCTTC
CDR3 protein: CASSLGLAGPYNEQFF

J gene: TRBJ2-5
D gene: -
CDR3 length: 14
V gene: TRBV11-3
clone size: -
CDR3 DNA: TGTGCCAGCAGCTTATCCGGGTTAGGGGAGACCCGGTACTTC
CDR3 protein: CASSLSGLGETRYF

J gene: TRBJ2-1
D gene: -
CDR3 length: 15
V gene: TRBV4-3
clone size: few
CDR3 DNA: TGCGCCAGCAGCCAATTCCAGGGAAACCACGATGAGCAGTTCTTC
CDR3 protein: CASSQFQGNHDEQFF

J gene: TRBJ2-7
D gene: -
CDR3 length: 13
V gene: TRBV24-1
clone size: few
CDR3 DNA: TGTGCCACCAACGACTACACCTACAATGAGCAGTACTTC
CDR3 protein: CATNDYTYNEQYF

J gene: TRBJ2-1
D gene: TRBD2
CDR3 length: 13
V gene: TRBV2
clone size: few
CDR3 DNA: TGTGCCAGCGAAGACGGGGGGAGTCGGCAGCAGTTCTTC
CDR3 protein: CASEDGGSRQQFF

J gene: TRBJ2-1
D gene: TRBD2
CDR3 length: 16
V gene: TRBV20-1
clone size: few
CDR3 DNA: TGCAGTGCTAGAGATCCTGGGACTAGCGTATACAATGAGCAGTTCTTC
CDR3 protein: CSARDPGTSVYNEQFF

J gene: TRBJ1-2
D gene: TRBD1
CDR3 length: 14
V gene: TRBV29-1
clone size: few
CDR3 DNA: TGCAGCGCTGTAGCTGCGGGACAGCCCTATGGCTACACCTTC
CDR3 protein: CSAVAAGQPYGYTF

J gene: TRBJ2-1
D gene: -
CDR3 length: 15
V gene: TRBV4-3
clone size: -
CDR3 DNA: TGCGCCAGCAGCCAAGATAACTCCCCCTGGGATGAGCAGTTCTTC
CDR3 protein: CASSQDNSPWDEQFF

J gene: TRBJ1-5
D gene: -
CDR3 length: 15
V gene: TRBV4-1
clone size: few
CDR3 DNA: TGCGCCAGCAGCCATTTGGGACAATCGAATCAGCCCCAGCATTTT
CDR3 protein: CASSHLGQSNQPQHF

J gene: TRBJ1-5
D gene: -
CDR3 length: 14
V gene: TRBV7-2
clone size: few
CDR3 DNA: TGTGCCAGCAGCCACCGGGTGGGAAATCAGCCCCAGCATTTT
CDR3 protein: CASSHRVGNQPQHF

J gene: TRBJ2-4
D gene: -
CDR3 length: 11
V gene: TRBV15
clone size: few
CDR3 DNA: TGTGCCACCAGCAGAGGACACACGCGGTACTTC
CDR3 protein: CATSRGHTRYF

J gene: TRBJ2-3
D gene: -
CDR3 length: 13
V gene: TRBV12-3/TRBV12-4
clone size: -
CDR3 DNA: TGTGCCAGCAGTGGGGTAAGCGCAGATGTGCAGTATTTT
CDR3 protein: CASSGVSADVQYF

J gene: TRBJ1-2
D gene: TRBD1
CDR3 length: 13
V gene: TRBV6-5
clone size: -
CDR3 DNA: TGTGCCAGCAGTCGGGAGACAGGGAGTGGCTACACCTTC
CDR3 protein: CASSRETGSGYTF

J gene: TRBJ2-7
D gene: -
CDR3 length: 15
V gene: TRBV7-2
clone size: -
CDR3 DNA: TGTGCCAGCAGCGGCCTTGGTCTGGGCTCCTACGAGCAGTACTTC
CDR3 protein: CASSGLGLGSYEQYF

J gene: TRBJ2-5
D gene: -
CDR3 length: 12
V gene: TRBV28
clone size: many
CDR3 DNA: TGTGCCAGCAGCCAGTACCAAGAGACCCAGTACTTC
CDR3 protein: CASSQYQETQYF

J gene: TRBJ1-4
D gene: -
CDR3 length: 14
V gene: TRBV7-2
clone size: few
CDR3 DNA: TGTGCCAGCACCTCCAGGATTCTGAATGAAAAACTGTTTTTT
CDR3 protein: CASTSRILNEKLFF

J gene: TRBJ2-1
D gene: TRBD1
CDR3 length: 14
V gene: TRBV12-3/TRBV12-4
clone size: -
CDR3 DNA: TGTGCCAGCAGTTTGGGGACAGGGCAAGAGACCCAGTTCTTC
CDR3 protein: CASSLGTGQETQFF

J gene: TRBJ2-5
D gene: TRBD1
CDR3 length: 14
V gene: TRBV7-2
clone size: few
CDR3 DNA: TGTGCCAGCAGCCCCGGAGGGGACAGGGAGACCCAGTACTTC
CDR3 protein: CASSPGGDRETQYF

J gene: TRBJ2-1
D gene: -
CDR3 length: 15
V gene: TRBV4-3
clone size: many
CDR3 DNA: TGCGCCAGCAGCCAAGGAGGAGGGGGCTACAATGAGCAGTTCTTC
CDR3 protein: CASSQGGGGYNEQFF

J gene: TRBJ2-6
D gene: -
CDR3 length: 13
V gene: TRBV29-1
clone size: many
CDR3 DNA: TGCAGCGACCGGCCGGCGGGGGCCAACGTCCTGACTTTC
CDR3 protein: CSDRPAGANVLTF

J gene: TRBJ2-5
D gene: -
CDR3 length: 14
V gene: TRBV5-1
clone size: -
CDR3 DNA: TGCGCCAGCAGCTTGGTCGACGGCCAAGAGACCCAGTACTTC
CDR3 protein: CASSLVDGQETQYF

J gene: TRBJ2-6
D gene: TRBD1
CDR3 length: 16
V gene: TRBV10-3
clone size: few
CDR3 DNA: TGTGCCATCAGAATAGGACAGGACTCTGGGGCCAACGTCCTGACTTTC
CDR3 protein: CAIRIGQDSGANVLTF

J gene: TRBJ2-5
D gene: -
CDR3 length: 15
V gene: TRBV3-1
clone size: -
CDR3 DNA: TGTGTCAGCAGCCAAGTCGGCGGGGGCGTCGGGACCCAGTACTTC
CDR3 protein: CVSSQVGGGVGTQYF

J gene: TRBJ2-1
D gene: TRBD2
CDR3 length: 17
V gene: TRBV15
clone size: -
CDR3 DNA: TGTGCCACCAGCAGTGGCGCTAGCGGGAGCCCCTACAATGAGCAGTTCTTC
CDR3 protein: CATSSGASGSPYNEQFF

J gene: TRBJ2-1
D gene: -
CDR3 length: 14
V gene: TRBV12-5
clone size: -
CDR3 DNA: TGTGCTAGTGGTTACAGCCCTCTGGGGAATGAGCAGTTCTTC
CDR3 protein: CASGYSPLGNEQFF

J gene: TRBJ2-3
D gene: -
CDR3 length: 14
V gene: TRBV5-4
clone size: once
CDR3 DNA: TGTGCCAGCAGCTTCAGCGGGTCCCCAGATACGCAGTATTTT
CDR3 protein: CASSFSGSPDTQYF

J gene: TRBJ1-4
D gene: -
CDR3 length: 14
V gene: TRBV20-1
clone size: -
CDR3 DNA: TGCAGTGCGCCCTTGCGAGAGGTTGGGGAAAAACTGTTTTTT
CDR3 protein: CSAPLREVGEKLFF

J gene: TRBJ2-7
D gene: -
CDR3 length: 14
V gene: TRBV9
clone size: -
CDR3 DNA: TGTGCCAGCAGCGAGGACCCTAGCTCCTACGAGCAGTACTTC
CDR3 protein: CASSEDPSSYEQYF

J gene: TRBJ2-1
D gene: TRBD2
CDR3 length: 14
V gene: TRBV5-1
clone size: -
CDR3 DNA: TGCGCCAGCGCCACGGGACTAGCGGGACTGGGGCAGTTCTTC
CDR3 protein: CASATGLAGLGQFF

J gene: TRBJ2-1
D gene: -
CDR3 length: 14
V gene: TRBV5-1
clone size: -
CDR3 DNA: TGCGCCAGCAGCATAGGGGCACAGGTAAATGAGCAGTTCTTC
CDR3 protein: CASSIGAQVNEQFF

J gene: TRBJ2-2
D gene: -
CDR3 length: 14
V gene: TRBV7-9
clone size: few
CDR3 DNA: TGTGCCAGCAGCCAGGGACCGAACACCGGGGAGCTGTTTTTT
CDR3 protein: CASSQGPNTGELFF

J gene: TRBJ2-3
D gene: -
CDR3 length: 14
V gene: TRBV2
clone size: few
CDR3 DNA: TGTGCCAACAGTGAAGGGCATAGCACAGATACGCAGTATTTT
CDR3 protein: CANSEGHSTDTQYF